This T cell receptor (beta chain) was found in a study of OX40 agonist ivuxolimab in advanced cancers. Overall study: Three patients responded partially, comprising one with hepatocellular carcinoma and two with cutaneous melanoma. General study findings and limits: There were, on average, more expanded clones in CD8+ T cells than in CD4+.

Trimming cost V 3 bases and J 5 bases, with 16 bases left between them. The CDR3 consists of 15 residues. The germline V gene encodes CDR1 SGHTA and CDR2 FQGTGA. Concerning this clone: Its antigen is unknown.

The repertoire was sequenced with immunoSEQ multiplex PCR; TCRdb's copy has only in-frame clones and lacks some. The sample gives about 38,000 clones, about four fifths of which show up once; almost 10% is in the top ten. This clonotype was obtained from an adult with an advanced solid tumor such as melanoma, head and neck, liver or kidney cancer. This specimen consisted of CD4+ or CD8+ T cells sorted from blood, obtained in a trial of the OX40 agonist ivuxolimab. The chain joins TRBV7-3 to TRBJ2-5; a possible D gene is TRBD2 (6 bases). In nucleotides, the CDR3 is TGTGCCAGCAGCTTGACCCAGCGGGCCAGCGAGACCCAGTACTTC. Translation: CASSLTQRASETQYF.